These 22 T cell receptor beta chains share one sample of origin, sequenced in a study of blood T cell repertoires in COVID-19. TCRdb's copy holds only in-frame clones and misses some; the assay was immunoSEQ multiplex PCR. The data contain roughly 700,000 clones, about 90% of them singletons. Input material: peripheral blood. Every receptor here comes from a woman aged 18-29 years with acute or convalescent COVID-19.

This sequence joins TRBV28 and TRBJ2-4, with D unresolved. The V gene lost 6 bases and the J gene lost 2 bases, with 5 bases spanning the gap. This CDR3 contains 12 residues. Germline V lookup: CDR1 MDHEN, CDR2 SYDVKM. DNA of the CDR3: TGTGCCAGCAGCGTCTCCAAAAACATTCAGTACTTC. Encoded protein: CASSVSKNIQYF.

This sequence joins TRBV2 and TRBJ1-2, with D uncertain. V was trimmed by 8 bases and J by 5 bases, leaving 9 bases between them. Germline V lookup: CDR1 SNHLY, CDR2 FYNNEI. This CDR3 spans 11 amino acids. The CDR3 DNA follows: TGTGCCAGCGTAGAGGGTTATGGCTACACCTTC. Protein: CASVEGYGYTF.

Turning to this clone: The junction shows a germline mismatch at one end, possibly a read error. This chain uses TRBV30 with TRBJ1-1; 8 bases agree with TRBD1. The V gene's germline CDR1 is GTSNPN and CDR2 SVGIG (reference sequence). The CDR3 extends over 11 amino acids. CDR3 loop: CAWSSRTGGMF. The CDR3 DNA reads TGTGCCTGGAGTAGTCGCACAGGGGGAATGTTT.

The chain recombines TRBV29-1 with TRBJ1-2; D is perhaps TRBD1 (6 bases). The germline gives CDR1 SQVTM, CDR2 ANQGSEA. This CDR3 spans 14 amino acids. Trimming took off 0 bases at V and 0 bases at J, with 8 bases between the two ends. The CDR3 sequence is CSVEDRDTNYGYTF. In nucleotides, the CDR3 is TGCAGCGTTGAAGATCGGGACACTAACTATGGCTACACCTTC. Looking up the rest from reference TRBV29-1 and TRBJ1-2 gives the full variable domain: SAVISQKPSRDICQRGTSLTIQCQVDSQVTMMFWYRQQPGQSLTLIATANQGSEATYESGFVIDKFPISRPNLTFSTLTVSNMSPEDSSIYLCSVEDRDTNYGYTFGSGTRLTVV.

The genes are TRBV23-1 and TRBJ2-1; 7 bases fit TRBD2. TRBV23-1 is identified as an open reading frame with a role that is uncertain. Unmatched junction bases numbered 13, after V lost 4 bases and J lost 4 bases. The CDR3 is 17 amino acids. This CDR3 is CASSPRSLAGDYNEQFF. The CDR3 nucleotides are TGCGCCAGCAGTCCCCGGTCCCTCGCGGGGGATTACAATGAGCAGTTCTTC.

This sequence joins TRBV12-5 and TRBJ2-1; weak D call: TRBD2 (6 bases). The CDR3 has 16 residues. V was cut by 0 bases and J by 8 bases, with 17 bases left in between. Germline CDR1 LGHNT, CDR2 FRNRAP. CDR3 sequence reads: CASGLVRGTPGDEQFF. The CDR3 DNA follows: TGTGCTAGTGGTTTGGTACGGGGGACCCCCGGGGATGAGCAGTTCTTC.

The chain uses TRBV19 and TRBJ1-2, with no clear D. The CDR3 has 13 amino acids. CDR1 and CDR2 (germline): LNHDA, SQIVND (reference sequence). V lost 3 bases and J lost 12, with 17 bases in between. The CDR3 loop is CASSISGGLVDTF. CDR3 coding DNA: TGTGCCAGTAGTATTTCAGGAGGGCTCGTGGACACCTTC.

This CDR3 is CASSLTSGGGETQYF. The DNA of the CDR3 is TGCGCCAGCAGCTTGACTAGCGGGGGTGGGGAGACCCAGTACTTC. The rearrangement links TRBV5-1 to TRBJ2-5; 11 bases line up with TRBD2. Losses at the gene ends were 1 base for V and 5 bases for J; bases not matched to a gene: 4. The germline V gene has CDR1 SGHRS and CDR2 YFSETQ. The length of the CDR3 is 15 residues.

This clone was recorded a few times. V usage is TRBV7-8 and J usage is TRBJ1-6; D is possibly TRBD1 (5 bases). CDR1 and CDR2 (germline): SGHVS, FQNEAQ. Trimming took 6 bases from V and 5 from J, leaving 11 bases between them. The CDR3 is made up of 14 amino acids. CDR3 sequence: CASRRTDNNSPLHF. The CDR3, as DNA: TGTGCCAGCAGAAGGACGGACAATAATTCACCCCTCCACTTT. Supplemented by reference TRBV7-8 and TRBJ1-6, the full variable domain reads GAGVSQSPRYKVAKRGQDVALRCDPISGHVSLFWYQQALGQGPEFLTYFQNEAQLDKSGLPSDRFFAERPEGSVSTLKIQRTQQEDSAVYLCASRRTDNNSPLHFGNGTRLTVT.

V is TRBV5-5 and J is TRBJ2-7, with D perhaps matching TRBD1 (5 bases). The CDR3 contains 15 residues. Looked up from germline, CDR1 is SGHKS and CDR2 is YYEKEE (reference sequence). V lost 4 bases and J 2 bases, leaving 16 bases between the germline ends. As DNA, the CDR3 is TGTGCCAGCAGCCACTACGACAGAATCCCCTACGAGCAGTACTTC. Translated: CASSHYDRIPYEQYF.

This chain uses TRBV30 with TRBJ1-2, with unresolved D. The V gene's germline CDR1 is GTSNPN and CDR2 SVGIG (reference sequence). V was cut by 4 bases and J by 8 bases, with 17 bases left in between. This CDR3 contains 13 residues. CDR3 in DNA: TGTGCCTGGAAGGTGGGTGCATCGGGAGGCTACACCTTC. It codes for CAWKVGASGGYTF.

Details on this clone: The identical CDR3 is also encoded by other nucleotide sequences in the sample. The V gene is TRBV18, the J gene TRBJ2-7; 8 bases are shared with TRBD1. The ends lost 2 bases at V and 4 bases at J; junction bases unmatched: 4. This CDR3 has 14 residues. Germline CDR1 KGHSH, CDR2 LQKENI. In nucleotides, the CDR3 is TGTGCCAGCTCACCAGGACAGGGTCTTTACGAGCAGTACTTC. This translates into CASSPGQGLYEQYF.

The chain couples TRBV5-1 to TRBJ1-2; TRBD1 is a possible D gene (6 bases). Germline-derived CDR1 and CDR2 are SGHRS and YFSETQ. The CDR3 contains 12 residues. The ends were cut back, 4 bases at V and 8 bases at J, with 12 bases in the middle. The CDR3 spells CASSEGGSGYTF. DNA of the CDR3: TGCGCCAGCAGCGAGGGGGGGAGCGGCTACACCTTC.

This chain uses TRBV5-1 with TRBJ2-3; D not resolved. V dropped 2 bases and J dropped 2 bases, with 12 bases sitting between them. This CDR3 contains 15 residues. Germline-derived CDR1 and CDR2 are SGHRS and YFSETQ. CDR3 in DNA: TGCGCCAGCAGCTTAATAGACACGACCACAGATACGCAGTATTTT. Encoded protein: CASSLIDTTTDTQYF.

Comments on this clone: This sample also contains other DNA sequences that code for the same CDR3. The rearrangement links TRBV7-9 to TRBJ2-7; 7 nucleotides align to TRBD1. The germline gives CDR1 SEHNR, CDR2 FQNEAQ (reference sequence). V shed 5 bases, J shed 3 bases, and the junction held 1 base outside the gene matches. This CDR3 region has 12 residues. The CDR3 coding sequence is TGTGCCAGCAGCCGGACAGGCTACGAGCAGTACTTC. This encodes CASSRTGYEQYF.

This chain joins TRBV5-1 and TRBJ1-2; tentative D call: TRBD1 (6 bases). Trimming took 2 bases from V and 4 from J, leaving 15 bases between them. Germline V gene sequence: CDR1 SGHRS, CDR2 YFSETQ. CDR3 length: 15 amino acids. The CDR3, as DNA: TGCGCCAGCAGCTTCATTGCAGGGGCCAGCTATGGCTACACCTTC. This encodes CASSFIAGASYGYTF.

This clone appeared once. The genes are TRBV6-2 or TRBV6-3 and TRBJ2-4; TRBD2 aligns across 7 bases. V gave up 1 base and J gave up 6 bases; unmatched junction bases: 3. CDR1 and CDR2 (germline): MNHEY, SVGEGT. The CDR3 loop spans 14 amino acids. The CDR3 protein is CASSYLGRGNIQYF. CDR3 DNA: TGTGCCAGCAGTTACTTAGGGAGGGGAAACATTCAGTACTTC.

This chain links TRBV6-8 with TRBJ2-1; D is possibly TRBD2 (5 bases). The CDR3 is made up of 14 amino acids. V was cut by 2 bases and J by 10 bases, with 15 bases left in between. Looked up from germline, CDR1 is MNHGY and CDR2 is SAAAGT. The CDR3 loop reads CASSYQPRTREQFF. The DNA of the CDR3 is TGTGCCAGCAGTTACCAGCCCCGCACTAGAGAGCAGTTCTTC.

This sequence joins TRBV3-1 (or the pseudogene TRBV3-2) and TRBJ2-7, with 8 bases that match TRBD1. Germline CDR1 reads LGHDT; CDR2 reads YNNKEL (reference sequence). V shed 1 base and J 5 bases; nucleotides not matched to a gene: 7. This CDR3 is 15 amino acids long. CDR3 in amino acids: CASSQVPQGDHEQYF. In DNA form, the CDR3 reads TGTGCCAGCAGCCAAGTCCCACAGGGGGACCACGAGCAGTACTTC.

The chain joins TRBV5-6 to TRBJ2-7, with TRBD2 as a possible D gene (5 bases). Trimming left V 4 bases short and J 6 bases short, with 17 bases between. The CDR3 length is 14 residues. CDR1 is SGHDT and CDR2 is YYEEEE in the germline V gene. As DNA, the CDR3 is TGTGCCAGCAGCCCGGTGGTAGCGCCGTCCGAGCAGTACTTC. The encoded protein is CASSPVVAPSEQYF.

This chain links TRBV4-3 with TRBJ1-2; no definite D call. The V gene lost 1 base and the J gene lost 2 bases, with 14 bases spanning the gap. CDR3 length: 16 residues. Germline V gene sequence: CDR1 LGHNA, CDR2 YSLEER. CDR3 nucleotides: TGCGCCAGCAGCCAAGTTGGGCTTCCAGGCAACTATGGCTACACCTTC. Its protein is CASSQVGLPGNYGYTF.

The chain employs TRBV4-1 and TRBJ1-1, with D tentatively TRBD1 (6 bases). The CDR3 is 15 residues long. Germline V gene data show CDR1 as MGHRA and CDR2 as YSYEKL. Trimming cost V 0 bases and J 10 bases, with 18 bases left between them. In DNA form, the CDR3 reads TGCGCCAGCAGCCAAGACGCCATTCACAGGGAGGGAGCTTTCTTT. It codes for CASSQDAIHREGAFF.